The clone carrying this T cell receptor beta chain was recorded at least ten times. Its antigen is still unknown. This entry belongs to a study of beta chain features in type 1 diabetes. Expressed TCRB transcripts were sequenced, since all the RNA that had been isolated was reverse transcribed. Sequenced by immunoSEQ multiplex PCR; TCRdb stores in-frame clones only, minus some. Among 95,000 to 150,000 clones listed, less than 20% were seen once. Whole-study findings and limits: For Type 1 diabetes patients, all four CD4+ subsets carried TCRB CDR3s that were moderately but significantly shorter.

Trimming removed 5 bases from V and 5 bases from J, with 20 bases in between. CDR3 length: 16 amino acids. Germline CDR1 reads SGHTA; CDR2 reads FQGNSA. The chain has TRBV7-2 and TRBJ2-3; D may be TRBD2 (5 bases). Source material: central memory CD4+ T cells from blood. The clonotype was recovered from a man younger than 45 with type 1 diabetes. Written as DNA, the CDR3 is TGTGCCAGCAGCCCCCCAGGATCCGTCAGCGGAGATACGCAGTATTTT. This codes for CASSPPGSVSGDTQYF.